This T cell receptor (beta chain) came from a study of T-cell reconstitution after alpha-beta-depleted transplantation in children. During its preparation, the TCRbeta library received unique molecular identifiers. TCRdb re-called the PCR reads through MiXCR, storing one row per CDR3 protein. The repertoire consists of a few hundred thousand distinct CDR3 sequences, with over 20% occurring once and the leading ten covering 3.8%. The CDR3 contains 12 residues. Germline lookup yields CDR1 DFQATT and CDR2 SNEGSKA (reference sequence). V gave up 0 bases and J gave up 4 bases, with 6 bases separating them.

This TCR came from a human donor who donated a stem cell graft to a child with acute myeloid leukemia. The specimen was PBMCs from the stem cell graft donor, collected from the stem cell graft. The chain has TRBV20-1 and TRBJ2-5; D not resolved. The CDR3 nucleotides are TGCAGTGCTAGAGATAGCAGAGAGACCCAGTACTTC. Translating it yields CSARDSRETQYF.